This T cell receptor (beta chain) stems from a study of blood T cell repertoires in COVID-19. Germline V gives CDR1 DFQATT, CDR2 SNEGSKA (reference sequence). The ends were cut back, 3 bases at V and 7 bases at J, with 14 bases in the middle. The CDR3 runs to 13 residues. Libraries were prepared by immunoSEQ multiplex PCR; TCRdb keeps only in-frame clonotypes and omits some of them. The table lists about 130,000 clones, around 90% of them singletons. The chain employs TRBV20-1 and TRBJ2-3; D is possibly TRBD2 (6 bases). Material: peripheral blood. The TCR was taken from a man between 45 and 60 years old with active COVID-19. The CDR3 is CSASPGAGYTQYF. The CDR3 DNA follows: TGCAGTGCTAGTCCCGGAGCGGGTTATACGCAGTATTTT.